The clone carrying this TCR beta chain was observed a handful of times. The antigen is not known. The data are from a study of T-cell memory formation after mild COVID-19. Whole-study results and caveats: Later expanders leaned CD4+, whereas clones that contracted between day 15 and 85 were balanced CD4/CD8. Some responding clones appeared in pre-infection memory, suggesting cross-reactive memory joined.

V lost 0 bases, J lost 4 bases, and 18 bases lay in between. In germline, CDR1 is LGHNA, CDR2 YSLEER. The CDR3 totals 17 residues. In TCRdb, the 5' RACE reads were re-called with MiXCR into one record per CDR3 protein. Among 300,000 to 400,000 distinct CDR3 sequences listed, under 15% were seen once. The genes are TRBV4-3 and TRBJ1-2; maybe TRBD1 (5 bases). The TCR was taken from a man aged 18-30 years who had mild COVID-19 (a few samples of this study predate the infection). Cell type and time point are not known. Source material: PBMCs or a T cell subset sorted from them (not recorded which). The DNA of the CDR3 is TGCGCCAGCAGCCAAGATTATACACCCTGGACAATCTATGGCTACACCTTC. This codes for CASSQDYTPWTIYGYTF.